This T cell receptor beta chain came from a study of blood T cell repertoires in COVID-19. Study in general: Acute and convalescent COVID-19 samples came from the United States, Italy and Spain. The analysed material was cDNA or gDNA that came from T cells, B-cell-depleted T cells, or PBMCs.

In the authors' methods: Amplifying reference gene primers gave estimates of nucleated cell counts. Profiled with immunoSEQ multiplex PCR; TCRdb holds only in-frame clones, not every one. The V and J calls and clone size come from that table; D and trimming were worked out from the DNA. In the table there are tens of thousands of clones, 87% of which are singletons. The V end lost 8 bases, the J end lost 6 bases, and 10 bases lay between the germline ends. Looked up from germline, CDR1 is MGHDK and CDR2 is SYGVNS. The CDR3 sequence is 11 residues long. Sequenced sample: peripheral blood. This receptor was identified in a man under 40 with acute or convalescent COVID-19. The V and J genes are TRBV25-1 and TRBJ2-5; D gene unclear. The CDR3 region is CASRGLKTQYF. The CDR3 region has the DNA TGTGCCAGCCGTGGGCTGAAGACCCAGTACTTC.